Listed below are T cell receptor beta chains from one sample, sequenced in a study of human T cells and chemical hapten exposure. Each CDR3 protein gets one entry after TCRdb re-called the RACE reads with MiXCR. This table holds fewer than 100,000 distinct CDR3 sequences, under 15% found once. Sample: whole blood, taken in connection with sensitization to the hapten diphenylcyclopropenone (DPC). These receptors were taken from a woman aged 40 to 49 with alopecia areata. Some clones in this sample may be carry-over from other donors' samples. Both conserved end residues are part of each CDR3. Each record gives: clone size, V gene, J gene, D gene, CDR3 protein, CDR3 DNA. D genes are given only for firm matches. Part of the rows lack a size; the others show once, few, many or a class for expanded clones.

.	TRBV2	TRBJ2-1	TRBD2	CASSARAAGGNEQFF	TGTGCCAGCAGTGCGCGGGCAGCGGGAGGTAATGAGCAGTTCTTC
many	TRBV28	TRBJ2-3	TRBD1	CASSPGTGTDTDTQYF	TGTGCCAGCAGTCCGGGGACCGGGACAGACACAGATACGCAGTATTTT
few	TRBV6-5	TRBJ2-5	.	CASSYSRSPGSEETQYF	TGTGCCAGCAGTTACTCGAGATCCCCCGGGAGCGAAGAGACCCAGTACTTC
many	TRBV29-1	TRBJ1-1	.	CSVVPDGGGAFF	TGCAGCGTTGTGCCCGACGGAGGAGGAGCTTTCTTT
.	TRBV12-3/TRBV12-4	TRBJ2-3	.	CASSPEGPRIGWAQYF	TGTGCCAGCAGCCCCGAGGGACCTCGCATTGGTTGGGCGCAGTATTTT
many	TRBV7-3	TRBJ2-1	TRBD2	CASSLIGTNPSYNEQFF	TGTGCCAGCAGCTTAATTGGGACTAACCCCTCCTACAATGAGCAGTTCTTC
few	TRBV7-2	TRBJ2-5	.	CASSSDQETQYF	TGTGCCAGCAGCTCCGACCAAGAGACCCAGTACTTC
many	TRBV20-1	TRBJ1-6	.	CSASIHGVLGAPLHF	TGCAGTGCTAGCATCCATGGAGTGCTGGGGGCACCCCTCCACTTT
many	TRBV7-9	TRBJ1-1	.	CASSLLGAGRGTEAFF	TGTGCCAGCAGCTTACTGGGGGCAGGAAGGGGCACTGAAGCTTTCTTT
.	TRBV27	TRBJ1-5	.	CASSHSYNQPQHF	TGTGCCAGCAGTCACAGCTACAATCAGCCCCAGCATTTT
.	TRBV7-8	TRBJ1-6	TRBD1	CASSERTGEIYNSPLHF	TGTGCCAGCAGCGAAAGGACAGGGGAGATTTATAATTCACCCCTCCACTTT
.	TRBV3-1	TRBJ1-4	TRBD1	CASSQEGTAWFF	TGTGCCAGCAGCCAAGAAGGGACAGCTTGGTTTTTT
many	TRBV6-2/TRBV6-3	TRBJ2-5	.	CASSYSTPGGGETQYF	TGTGCCAGCAGTTACTCGACTCCCGGAGGAGGGGAGACCCAGTACTTC
.	TRBV18	TRBJ2-1	TRBD2	CASSPGLAGAHNEQFF	TGTGCCAGCTCACCAGGACTAGCGGGAGCTCATAATGAGCAGTTCTTC
.	TRBV20-1	TRBJ1-5	.	CSAVGDSNQPQHF	TGCAGTGCCGTAGGGGATAGCAATCAGCCCCAGCATTTT
.	TRBV28	TRBJ2-7	TRBD2	CASSWTSETYEQYF	TGTGCCAGCAGTTGGACTAGCGAAACCTACGAGCAGTACTTC
few	TRBV7-9	TRBJ2-3	.	CASSLTGRLTDTQYF	TGTGCCAGCAGCTTGACAGGACGGCTCACGGATACGCAGTATTTT
.	TRBV29-1	TRBJ2-7	TRBD1	CSVEGGTGAYEQYF	TGCAGCGTTGAAGGAGGGACAGGGGCCTACGAGCAGTACTTC
many	TRBV2	TRBJ2-7	.	CASMGAFYEQYF	TGTGCCAGCATGGGGGCGTTCTACGAGCAGTACTTC
few	TRBV3-1	TRBJ1-2	.	CASSQFAGNYGYTF	TGTGCCAGCAGCCAATTCGCTGGGAACTATGGCTACACCTTC
.	TRBV12-3/TRBV12-4	TRBJ1-2	TRBD1	CASSPDRQVHYGYTF	TGTGCCAGCAGCCCGGACAGGCAAGTCCACTATGGCTACACCTTC
few	TRBV28	TRBJ2-7	.	CASSLPGLTTGEQYF	TGTGCCAGCAGTTTGCCGGGACTCACCACCGGCGAGCAGTACTTC
.	TRBV20-1	TRBJ1-1	TRBD1	CSARDDRTGTEAFF	TGCAGTGCTAGAGATGACCGGACAGGGACTGAAGCTTTCTTT
.	TRBV28	TRBJ1-4	TRBD1	CASSMTGGPNEKLFF	TGTGCCAGCAGTATGACAGGGGGGCCTAATGAAAAACTGTTTTTT
.	TRBV6-6	TRBJ2-7	.	CASSYSKPQVGYEQYF	TGTGCCAGCAGTTACTCGAAGCCCCAGGTAGGATACGAGCAGTACTTC
few	TRBV7-8	TRBJ1-2	.	CASSLAGKGYTF	TGTGCCAGCAGCTTAGCGGGGAAAGGCTACACCTTC
.	TRBV7-9	TRBJ2-7	.	CASSPPDHEQYF	TGTGCCAGCAGCCCCCCAGACCACGAGCAGTACTTC
few	TRBV6-2/TRBV6-3	TRBJ1-6	TRBD1	CASSLRDRTDPLHF	TGTGCCAGCAGTCTCCGGGACAGGACGGACCCCCTCCACTTT
.	TRBV9	TRBJ2-5	TRBD1	CASSVEGGTGSQETQYF	TGTGCCAGCAGCGTAGAAGGTGGGACAGGCTCCCAAGAGACCCAGTACTTC
few	TRBV5-1	TRBJ2-1	TRBD2	CASSNGLAGVDEQFF	TGCGCCAGCAGCAACGGACTAGCGGGAGTGGATGAGCAGTTCTTC
.	TRBV2	TRBJ1-1	.	CASTPSQGRAMNTEAFF	TGTGCCAGCACTCCGAGCCAAGGCAGGGCTATGAACACTGAAGCTTTCTTT
many	TRBV25-1	TRBJ2-5	.	CASSEWGETQYF	TGTGCCAGCAGTGAATGGGGGGAGACCCAGTACTTC
few	TRBV6-2/TRBV6-3	TRBJ2-7	TRBD2	CASSYSRGAYEQYF	TGTGCCAGCAGTTACTCGCGGGGGGCCTACGAGCAGTACTTC
few	TRBV5-6	TRBJ2-2	.	CASSLLTTQSPATGELFF	TGTGCCAGCAGCTTGTTAACTACGCAAAGCCCAGCCACCGGGGAGCTGTTTTTT
many	TRBV10-3	TRBJ2-1	.	CAISADPLYNEQFF	TGTGCCATCAGTGCGGATCCGCTGTACAATGAGCAGTTCTTC
few	TRBV6-1	TRBJ1-5	TRBD1	CASSIDRGNQPQHF	TGTGCCAGCAGTATAGACAGGGGCAATCAGCCCCAGCATTTT
.	TRBV28	TRBJ2-7	.	CASSLWGPYEQYF	TGTGCCAGCAGTTTATGGGGGCCTTACGAGCAGTACTTC
.	TRBV5-1	TRBJ2-1	.	CASSQMGTSNYNEQFF	TGCGCCAGCAGTCAGATGGGGACGTCTAACTACAATGAGCAGTTCTTC
.	TRBV18	TRBJ2-5	.	CASSPPGMGGETQYF	TGTGCCAGCTCACCACCGGGGATGGGTGGAGAGACCCAGTACTTC
.	TRBV27	TRBJ1-1	.	CASSRGGHTEAFF	TGTGCCAGTAGCCGGGGCGGGCACACTGAAGCTTTCTTT
once	TRBV7-2	TRBJ2-3	.	CASSPSSDTQYF	TGTGCCAGCAGCCCGAGTTCAGATACGCAGTATTTT
few	TRBV20-1	TRBJ1-5	.	CSARDVGLGNTPQHF	TGCAGTGCTAGAGATGTAGGGCTCGGCAATACGCCCCAGCATTTT
few	TRBV28	TRBJ1-2	TRBD1	CASSLRGTEHNYGYTF	TGTGCCAGCAGTTTACGAGGGACAGAACACAACTATGGCTACACCTTC
few	TRBV20-1	TRBJ2-7	.	CSATQSGLLSSYEQYF	TGCAGTGCTACCCAATCGGGACTCCTAAGCTCCTACGAGCAGTACTTC
many	TRBV11-2	TRBJ1-1	TRBD1	CASSFTYRGQPEAFF	TGTGCCAGCAGCTTCACGTACAGGGGGCAGCCTGAAGCTTTCTTT
.	TRBV28	TRBJ1-6	.	CASSIVSDPLHF	TGTGCCAGCAGTATTGTCAGCGACCCCCTCCACTTT
few	TRBV19	TRBJ2-1	.	CASSTNRVLGEQFF	TGTGCCAGTAGTACAAACAGGGTTTTGGGTGAGCAGTTCTTC
many	TRBV7-2	TRBJ2-7	.	CASSLGRSSYEQYF	TGTGCCAGCAGCTTAGGCAGAAGCTCCTACGAGCAGTACTTC
many	TRBV6-2/TRBV6-3	TRBJ2-7	.	CASSDGYEQYF	TGTGCCAGCAGCGACGGCTACGAGCAGTACTTC
many	TRBV7-9	TRBJ2-7	.	CASSAIGPVIYEQYF	TGTGCCAGCAGCGCGATAGGGCCAGTCATCTACGAGCAGTACTTC
.	TRBV24-1	TRBJ2-5	.	CATSDSAAGQVRETQYF	TGTGCCACCAGTGATTCGGCGGCAGGGCAGGTTAGGGAGACCCAGTACTTC
.	TRBV11-2	TRBJ2-3	.	CASSPTDRPDTQYF	TGTGCCAGCAGCCCCACCGACCGGCCGGATACGCAGTATTTT
few	TRBV6-1	TRBJ2-5	.	CASSRSGTTKETQYF	TGTGCCAGCAGTCGCTCCGGGACGACCAAAGAGACCCAGTACTTC
few	TRBV28	TRBJ1-1	.	CASLDSLNTEAFF	TGTGCCAGCCTGGACAGTTTGAACACTGAAGCTTTCTTT
.	TRBV21-1	TRBJ2-7	.	CASSKMSPPGTEQYF	TGTGCCAGCAGCAAAATGTCCCCTCCAGGGACCGAGCAGTACTTC
few	TRBV28	TRBJ2-7	.	CATRGTPYEQYF	TGTGCCACCCGGGGGACCCCCTACGAGCAGTACTTC
many	TRBV12-3/TRBV12-4	TRBJ1-2	TRBD1	CASSSQQGGWYGYTF	TGTGCCAGCAGCTCCCAGCAGGGGGGTTGGTATGGCTACACCTTC
.	TRBV6-5	TRBJ2-5	TRBD1	CASSHGTGGTQTQYF	TGTGCCAGCAGTCACGGGACAGGGGGCACACAGACCCAGTACTTC
few	TRBV20-1	TRBJ2-2	TRBD1	CSAQSGQGGFTGELFF	TGCAGTGCCCAAAGCGGACAGGGGGGCTTTACCGGGGAGCTGTTTTTT
many	TRBV5-1	TRBJ2-1	.	CASSLRTDEQFF	TGCGCCAGCAGCTTACGGACCGATGAGCAGTTCTTC